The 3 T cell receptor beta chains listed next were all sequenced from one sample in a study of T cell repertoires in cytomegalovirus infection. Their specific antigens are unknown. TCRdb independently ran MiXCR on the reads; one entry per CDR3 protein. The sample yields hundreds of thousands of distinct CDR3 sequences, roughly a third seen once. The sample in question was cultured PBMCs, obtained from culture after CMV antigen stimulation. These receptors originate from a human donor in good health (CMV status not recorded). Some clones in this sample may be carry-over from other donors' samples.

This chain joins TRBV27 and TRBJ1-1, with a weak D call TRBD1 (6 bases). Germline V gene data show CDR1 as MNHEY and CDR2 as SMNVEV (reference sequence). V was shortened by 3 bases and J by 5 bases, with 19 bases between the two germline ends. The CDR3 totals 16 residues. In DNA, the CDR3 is TGTGCCAGCAGTTTCATTGGGGGCCTAAGGGGTACTGAAGCTTTCTTT. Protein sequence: CASSFIGGLRGTEAFF.

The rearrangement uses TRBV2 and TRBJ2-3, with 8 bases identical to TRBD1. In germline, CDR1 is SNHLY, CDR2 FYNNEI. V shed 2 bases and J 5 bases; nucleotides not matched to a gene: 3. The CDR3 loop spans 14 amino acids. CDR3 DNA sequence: TGTGCCAGCAGTGAACAGGGGGCCGTAGATACGCAGTATTTT. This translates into CASSEQGAVDTQYF.

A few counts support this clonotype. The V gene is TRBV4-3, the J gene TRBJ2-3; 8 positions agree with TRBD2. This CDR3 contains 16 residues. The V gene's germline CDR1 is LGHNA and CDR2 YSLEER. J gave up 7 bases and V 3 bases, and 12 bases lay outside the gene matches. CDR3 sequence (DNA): TGCGCCAGCAGCCAGGAAGCGGGAGCAGCCTCCTATACGCAGTATTTT. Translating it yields CASSQEAGAASYTQYF.